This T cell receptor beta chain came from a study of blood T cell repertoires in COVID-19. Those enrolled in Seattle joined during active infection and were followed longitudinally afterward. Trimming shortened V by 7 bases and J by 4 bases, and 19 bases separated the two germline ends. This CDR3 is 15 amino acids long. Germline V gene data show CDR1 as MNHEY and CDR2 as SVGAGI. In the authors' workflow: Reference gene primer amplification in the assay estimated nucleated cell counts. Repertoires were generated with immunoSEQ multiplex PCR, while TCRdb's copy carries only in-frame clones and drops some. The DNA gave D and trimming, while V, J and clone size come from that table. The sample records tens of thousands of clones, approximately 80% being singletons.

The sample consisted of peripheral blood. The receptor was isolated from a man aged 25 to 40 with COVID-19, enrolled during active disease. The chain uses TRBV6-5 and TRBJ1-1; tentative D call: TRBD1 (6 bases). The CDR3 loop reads CASNPAGARGTEAFF. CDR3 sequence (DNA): TGTGCCAGCAACCCCGCAGGGGCTAGGGGCACTGAAGCTTTCTTT.